A single sample gave rise to the 15 T cell receptor beta chains below, sequenced in a study of T cell responses to AZD1222 COVID-19 vaccine. Libraries were prepared by immunoSEQ multiplex PCR; TCRdb keeps only in-frame clonotypes and omits some of them. The sample lists approximately 35,000 clones; approximately 86% were seen once. The sequences come from peripheral blood, collected on day 0 of AZD1222 vaccination. These receptors originate from an adult in good health.

This chain connects TRBV5-4 to TRBJ2-1; TRBD2 matches 13 bases. The CDR3 loop spans 17 amino acids. J was trimmed by 7 bases and V by 4 bases; bases with no gene match: 11. Looked up from germline, CDR1 is SGHNT and CDR2 is YYREEE (reference sequence). The chain's CDR3 is CASSRTGLAGARNEQFF. The CDR3 DNA reads TGTGCCAGCAGCCGCACCGGACTAGCGGGAGCTAGGAATGAGCAGTTCTTC. Full variable domain (remainder filled in from reference TRBV5-4 and TRBJ2-1): ETGVTQSPTHLIKTRGQQVTLRCSSQSGHNTVSWYQQALGQGPQFIFQYYREEENGRGNFPPRFSGLQFPNYSSELNVNALELDDSALYLCASSRTGLAGARNEQFFGPGTRLTVL.

CDR3 in DNA: TGTGCCAGCAGTCCCTTCGGGTCTAACACTGAAGCTTTCTTT. Translating it yields CASSPFGSNTEAFF. The chain is built from TRBV6-2 or TRBV6-3 and TRBJ1-1, with no clear D. The CDR3 is made up of 14 amino acids. From germline, CDR1 is MNHEY and CDR2 SVGEGT. Trimming left V 5 bases short and J 2 bases short, with 12 bases between.

The chain uses TRBV11-2 and TRBJ2-1, with 7 bases aligning to TRBD2. After removal of 0 bases from V and 7 bases from J, the junction contained 9 bases not matched to a gene. The CDR3 contains 16 residues. Germline V gives CDR1 SGHAT, CDR2 FQNNGV. This CDR3 reads CASSLDLWGGDNEQFF. The CDR3 region has the DNA TGTGCCAGCAGCTTAGATCTTTGGGGGGGAGATAATGAGCAGTTCTTC.

This chain uses TRBV7-2 with TRBJ1-6; D is perhaps TRBD1 (5 bases). Germline V gene sequence: CDR1 SGHTA, CDR2 FQGNSA. This CDR3 is 14 amino acids long. The germline V and J ends were trimmed by 2 bases and 8 bases, with 10 bases remaining between them. The CDR3 region has the DNA TGTGCCAGCAGCTTACAGGGTACGGATTCACCCCTCCACTTT. Translating gives CASSLQGTDSPLHF. Full variable domain (missing parts from reference TRBV7-2 and TRBJ1-6): GAGVSQSPSNKVTEKGKDVELRCDPISGHTALYWYRQSLGQGLEFLIYFQGNSAPDKSGLPSDRFSAERTGGSVSTLTIQRTQQEDSAVYLCASSLQGTDSPLHFGNGTRLTVT.

This clone was observed a few times. This chain joins TRBV28 and TRBJ2-1; 7 bases align to TRBD2. This CDR3 comprises 15 residues. With V trimmed by 5 bases and J by 6 bases, 10 bases remained unmatched. Germline CDR1 and CDR2: MDHEN and SYDVKM. The CDR3, as DNA: TGTGCCAGCAGTCTACGGACTAGGATGAGCAATGAGCAGTTCTTC. This codes for CASSLRTRMSNEQFF.

V usage is TRBV10-3 and J usage is TRBJ2-5, with D possibly TRBD1 on 5 matching bases. Germline lookup yields CDR1 ENHRY and CDR2 SYGVKD. The CDR3 loop spans 12 amino acids. V gave up 9 bases and J gave up 4 bases, with 12 bases separating them. The CDR3 sequence: CAIGATGETQYF. The CDR3 DNA follows: TGTGCCATTGGGGCGACTGGAGAGACCCAGTACTTC.

This chain uses TRBV19 with TRBJ1-6, with D possibly being TRBD1 (5 bases). The V gene lost 6 bases and the J gene lost 10 bases, with 19 bases spanning the gap. Germline assignment: CDR1 LNHDA and CDR2 SQIVND (reference sequence). The CDR3 is 15 amino acids. The CDR3 coding sequence is TGTGCCAGTAGCCCATCCCAGGGTGGGCGATCACCCCTCCACTTT. Translated, it gives CASSPSQGGRSPLHF.

The CDR3 sequence is CASSLLRQGDQPQHF. The CDR3 nucleotides are TGTGCCAGCTCACTTTTGCGACAGGGCGATCAGCCCCAGCATTTT. The rearrangement uses TRBV18 and TRBJ1-5, with 7 bases fitting TRBD1. CDR1 and CDR2 (germline): KGHSH, LQKENI. The J segment lost 5 bases and the V segment lost 4 bases, leaving 8 bases of the junction unmatched. This CDR3 contains 15 residues.

V and J are TRBV27 and TRBJ1-6, with D unresolved. Germline-derived CDR1 and CDR2 are MNHEY and SMNVEV (reference sequence). The CDR3 runs to 14 residues. Trimming stripped 4 bases from V and 8 bases from J, with 12 bases between. This CDR3 is CASSYRLFDSPLHF. CDR3 DNA sequence: TGTGCCAGCAGTTACAGACTCTTCGATTCACCCCTCCACTTT.

This clone was detected only once. V is TRBV7-2 and J is TRBJ1-1; D perhaps matches TRBD1 (5 bases). The CDR3 contains 15 residues. The germline V and J ends were trimmed by 1 base and 2 bases, with 11 bases remaining between them. CDR1 and CDR2 from the germline V gene are SGHTA and FQGNSA. The CDR3 here is CASSLVVTGNTEAFF. The CDR3 DNA reads as TGTGCCAGCAGCTTAGTAGTTACAGGAAACACTGAAGCTTTCTTT.

This clone was seen once. V and J are TRBV15 and TRBJ2-6; TRBD2 is a possible D gene (6 bases). The CDR3 extends over 17 amino acids. Trimming cost V 5 bases and J 0 bases, with 14 bases left between them. Germline lookup yields CDR1 LNHNV and CDR2 YYDKDF (reference sequence). CDR3 sequence: CATSSGTGSSGANVLTF. The DNA for the CDR3 is TGTGCCACCAGCTCCGGGACTGGTAGCTCTGGGGCCAACGTCCTGACTTTC.

The chain employs TRBV29-1 and TRBJ1-2, with D unclear. Germline loops: CDR1 SQVTM, CDR2 ANQGSEA. Trimming cost V 3 bases and J 4 bases, with 15 bases left between them. CDR3 length equals 14 residues. The CDR3 here is CSVEVLGLGYGYTF. The CDR3 nucleotides are TGCAGCGTTGAGGTTTTGGGTTTGGGCTATGGCTACACCTTC.

The V gene is TRBV7-9, the J gene TRBJ2-7; 9 bases agree with TRBD1. Germline V gene sequence: CDR1 SEHNR, CDR2 FQNEAQ (reference sequence). The CDR3 contains 13 residues. The trim removed 3 bases at V and 6 bases at J, leaving 3 bases unmatched. In DNA, the CDR3 is TGTGCCAGCAGCTTTAGACAGGGGGGCGAGCAGTACTTC. Translated: CASSFRQGGEQYF.

The CDR3 loop is CSVTGGGGREKLFF. The CDR3 DNA sequence: TGCAGCGTCACCGGAGGGGGAGGTAGAGAAAAACTGTTTTTT. The chain joins TRBV29-1 to TRBJ1-4, with D perhaps matching TRBD1 (6 bases). The germline V gene encodes CDR1 SQVTM and CDR2 ANQGSEA. V lost 6 bases, J lost 8 bases, and 19 bases lay in between. CDR3 length equals 14 residues. The whole variable domain, filled in from reference TRBV29-1 and TRBJ1-4, reads SAVISQKPSRDICQRGTSLTIQCQVDSQVTMMFWYRQQPGQSLTLIATANQGSEATYESGFVIDKFPISRPNLTFSTLTVSNMSPEDSSIYLCSVTGGGGREKLFFGSGTQLSVL.

The chain joins TRBV2 to TRBJ1-1; D call uncertain. This CDR3 spans 12 amino acids. Germline loops: CDR1 SNHLY, CDR2 FYNNEI. Trimming left V 7 bases short and J 8 bases short, with 14 bases between. Here the CDR3 DNA reads TGTGCCAGCAACCGAGGTGTGGGGGAAGCTTTCTTT. It is translated as CASNRGVGEAFF.